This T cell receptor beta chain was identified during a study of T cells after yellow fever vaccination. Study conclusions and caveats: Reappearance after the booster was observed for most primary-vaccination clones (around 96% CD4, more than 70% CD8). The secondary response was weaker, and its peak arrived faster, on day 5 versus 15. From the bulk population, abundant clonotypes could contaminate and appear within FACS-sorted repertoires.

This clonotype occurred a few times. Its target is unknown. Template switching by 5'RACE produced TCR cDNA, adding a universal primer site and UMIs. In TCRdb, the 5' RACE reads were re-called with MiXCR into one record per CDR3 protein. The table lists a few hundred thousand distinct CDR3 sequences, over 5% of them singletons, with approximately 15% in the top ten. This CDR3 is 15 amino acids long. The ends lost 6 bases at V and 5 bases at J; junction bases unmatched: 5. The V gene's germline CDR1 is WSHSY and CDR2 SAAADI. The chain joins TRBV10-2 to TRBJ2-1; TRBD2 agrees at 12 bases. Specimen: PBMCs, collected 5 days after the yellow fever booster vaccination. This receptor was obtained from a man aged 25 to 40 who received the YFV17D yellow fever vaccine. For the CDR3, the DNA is TGCGCCAGCAGGCGGACTAGCGGGACCCACAATGAGCAGTTCTTC. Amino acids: CASRRTSGTHNEQFF.